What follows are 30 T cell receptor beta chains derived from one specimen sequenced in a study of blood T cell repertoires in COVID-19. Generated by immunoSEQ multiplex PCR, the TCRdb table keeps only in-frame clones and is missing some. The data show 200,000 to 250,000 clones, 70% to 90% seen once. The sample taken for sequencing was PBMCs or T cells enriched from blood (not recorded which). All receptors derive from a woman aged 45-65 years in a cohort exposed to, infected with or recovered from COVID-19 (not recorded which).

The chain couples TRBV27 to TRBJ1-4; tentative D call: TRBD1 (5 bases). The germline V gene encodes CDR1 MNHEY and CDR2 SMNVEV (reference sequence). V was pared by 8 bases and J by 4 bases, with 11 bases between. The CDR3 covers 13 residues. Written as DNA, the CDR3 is TGTGCCAGCGGCCGGGGGGGTAATGAAAAACTGTTTTTT. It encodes CASGRGGNEKLFF. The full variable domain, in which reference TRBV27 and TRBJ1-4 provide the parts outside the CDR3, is EAQVTQNPRYLITVTGKKLTVTCSQNMNHEYMSWYRQDPGLGLRQIYYSMNVEVTDKGDVPEGYKVSRKEKRNFPLILESPSPNQTSLYFCASGRGGNEKLFFGSGTQLSVL.

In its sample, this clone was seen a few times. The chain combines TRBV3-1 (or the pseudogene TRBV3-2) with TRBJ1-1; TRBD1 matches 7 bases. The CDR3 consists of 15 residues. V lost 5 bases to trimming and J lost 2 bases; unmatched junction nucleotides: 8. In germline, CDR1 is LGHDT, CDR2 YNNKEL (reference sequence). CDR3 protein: CASSYRQGQNTEAFF. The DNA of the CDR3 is TGTGCCAGCAGCTATAGACAGGGTCAAAACACTGAAGCTTTCTTT.

Here the CDR3 DNA reads TGTGCCATCTCGTTACAGGGGTTAAGCAATCAGCCCCAGCATTTT. Translation gives CAISLQGLSNQPQHF. The chain links TRBV19 to TRBJ1-5; 7 nucleotides agree with TRBD1. The CDR3 spans 15 residues. Germline CDR1 reads LNHDA; CDR2 reads SQIVND (reference sequence). The V gene end was trimmed by 10 bases and the J gene end by 1 base; junction bases not matched to a gene: 10.

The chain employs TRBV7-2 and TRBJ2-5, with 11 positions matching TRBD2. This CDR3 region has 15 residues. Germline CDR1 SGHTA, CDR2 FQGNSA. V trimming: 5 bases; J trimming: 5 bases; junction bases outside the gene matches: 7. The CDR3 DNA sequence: TGTGCCAGCAGCCAACGACTAGCGGGGAGTGAGACCCAGTACTTC. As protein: CASSQRLAGSETQYF.

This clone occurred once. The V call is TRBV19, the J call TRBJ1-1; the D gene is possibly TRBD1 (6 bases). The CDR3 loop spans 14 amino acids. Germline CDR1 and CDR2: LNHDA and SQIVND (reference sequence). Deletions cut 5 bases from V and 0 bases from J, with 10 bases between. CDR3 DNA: TGTGCCAGTAGTGCCGGACAGTTGAACACTGAAGCTTTCTTT. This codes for CASSAGQLNTEAFF.

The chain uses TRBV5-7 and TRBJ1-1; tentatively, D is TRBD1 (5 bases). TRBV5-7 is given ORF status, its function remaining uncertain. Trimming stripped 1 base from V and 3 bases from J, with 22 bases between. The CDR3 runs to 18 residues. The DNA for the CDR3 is TGTGCCAGCAGCTTGTGTCGACAGAAAGAGAGGTACTACACTGAAGCTTTCTTT. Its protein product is CASSLCRQKERYYTEAFF.

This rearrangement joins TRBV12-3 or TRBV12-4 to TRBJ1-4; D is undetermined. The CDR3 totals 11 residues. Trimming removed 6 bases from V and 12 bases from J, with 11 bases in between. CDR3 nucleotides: TGTGCCAGCAGCGCTTCACTGGAACTGTTTTTT. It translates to CASSASLELFF.

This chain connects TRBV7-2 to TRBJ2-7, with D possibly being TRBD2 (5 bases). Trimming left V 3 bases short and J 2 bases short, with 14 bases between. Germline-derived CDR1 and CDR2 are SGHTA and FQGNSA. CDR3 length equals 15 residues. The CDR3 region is CASSFAAGNTYEQYF. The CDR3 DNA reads TGTGCCAGCAGCTTCGCTGCCGGGAATACCTACGAGCAGTACTTC. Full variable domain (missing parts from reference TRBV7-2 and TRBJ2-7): GAGVSQSPSNKVTEKGKDVELRCDPISGHTALYWYRQSLGQGLEFLIYFQGNSAPDKSGLPSDRFSAERTGGSVSTLTIQRTQQEDSAVYLCASSFAAGNTYEQYFGPGTRLTVT.

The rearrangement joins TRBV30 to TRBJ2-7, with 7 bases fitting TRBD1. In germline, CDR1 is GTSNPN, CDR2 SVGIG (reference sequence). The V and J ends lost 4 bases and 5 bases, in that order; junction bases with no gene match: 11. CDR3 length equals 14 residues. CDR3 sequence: CAWIPQGKRNEQYF. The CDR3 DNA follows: TGTGCCTGGATTCCACAGGGGAAGCGCAACGAGCAGTACTTC.

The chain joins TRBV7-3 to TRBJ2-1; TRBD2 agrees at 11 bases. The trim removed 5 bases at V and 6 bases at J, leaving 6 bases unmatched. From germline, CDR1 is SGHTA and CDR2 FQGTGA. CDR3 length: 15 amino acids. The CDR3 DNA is TGTGCCAGCAGCCGACTAGCGGGGCCCCTCAATGAGCAGTTCTTC. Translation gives CASSRLAGPLNEQFF.

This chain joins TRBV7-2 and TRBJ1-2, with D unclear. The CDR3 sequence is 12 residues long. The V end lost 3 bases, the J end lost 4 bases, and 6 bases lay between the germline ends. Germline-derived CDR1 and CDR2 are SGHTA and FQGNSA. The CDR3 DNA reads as TGTGCCAGCAGCTTCTACAGCTATGGCTACACCTTC. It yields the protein CASSFYSYGYTF.

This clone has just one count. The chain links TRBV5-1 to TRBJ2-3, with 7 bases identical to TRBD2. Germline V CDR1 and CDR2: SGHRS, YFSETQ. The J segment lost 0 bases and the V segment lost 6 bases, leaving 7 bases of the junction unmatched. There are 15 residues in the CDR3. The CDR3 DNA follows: TGCGCCAGCACCCTGGGAGGGCTAAGCACAGATACGCAGTATTTT. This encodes CASTLGGLSTDTQYF. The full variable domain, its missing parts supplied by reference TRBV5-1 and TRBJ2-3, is KAGVTQTPRYLIKTRGQQVTLSCSPISGHRSVSWYQQTPGQGLQFLFEYFSETQRNKGNFPGRFSGRQFSNSRSEMNVSTLELGDSALYLCASTLGGLSTDTQYFGPGTRLTVL.

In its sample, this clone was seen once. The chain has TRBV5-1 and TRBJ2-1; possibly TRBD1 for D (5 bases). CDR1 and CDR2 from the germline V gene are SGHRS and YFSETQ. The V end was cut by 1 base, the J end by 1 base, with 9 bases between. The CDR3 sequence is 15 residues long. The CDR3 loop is CASSLRSGSYNEQFF. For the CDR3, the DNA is TGCGCCAGCAGCTTGAGATCAGGGTCCTACAATGAGCAGTTCTTC.

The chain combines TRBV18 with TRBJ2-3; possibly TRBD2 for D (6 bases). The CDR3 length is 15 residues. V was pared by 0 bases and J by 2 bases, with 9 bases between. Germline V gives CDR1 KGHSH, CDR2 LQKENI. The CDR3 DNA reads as TGTGCCAGCTCACCACCGACTAGATCCACAGATACGCAGTATTTT. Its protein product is CASSPPTRSTDTQYF. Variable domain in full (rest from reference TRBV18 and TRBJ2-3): NAGVMQNPRHLVRRRGQEARLRCSPMKGHSHVYWYRQLPEEGLKFMVYLQKENIIDESGMPKERFSAEFPKEGPSILRIQQVVRGDSAAYFCASSPPTRSTDTQYFGPGTRLTVL.

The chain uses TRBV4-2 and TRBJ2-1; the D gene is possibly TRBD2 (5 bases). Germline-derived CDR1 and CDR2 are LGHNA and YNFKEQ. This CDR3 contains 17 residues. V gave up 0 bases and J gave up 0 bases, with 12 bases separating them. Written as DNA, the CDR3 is TGTGCCAGCAGCCAAGATTTGGGCGGAGGCTCCTACAATGAGCAGTTCTTC. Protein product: CASSQDLGGGSYNEQFF.

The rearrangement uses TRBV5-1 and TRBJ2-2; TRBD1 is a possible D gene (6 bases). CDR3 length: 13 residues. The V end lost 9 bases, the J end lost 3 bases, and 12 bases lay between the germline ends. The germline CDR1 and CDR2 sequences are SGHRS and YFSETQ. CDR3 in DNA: TGCGCCAATAAACAGGGAGACACCGGGGAGCTGTTTTTT. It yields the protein CANKQGDTGELFF. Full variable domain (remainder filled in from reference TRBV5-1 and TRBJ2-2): KAGVTQTPRYLIKTRGQQVTLSCSPISGHRSVSWYQQTPGQGLQFLFEYFSETQRNKGNFPGRFSGRQFSNSRSEMNVSTLELGDSALYLCANKQGDTGELFFGEGSRLTVL.

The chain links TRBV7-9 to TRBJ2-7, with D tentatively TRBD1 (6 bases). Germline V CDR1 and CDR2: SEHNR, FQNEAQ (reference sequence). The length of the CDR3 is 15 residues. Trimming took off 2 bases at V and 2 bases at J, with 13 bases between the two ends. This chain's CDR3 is CASSLSRDTPYEQYF. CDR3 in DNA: TGTGCCAGCAGCTTATCCCGGGACACCCCCTACGAGCAGTACTTC.

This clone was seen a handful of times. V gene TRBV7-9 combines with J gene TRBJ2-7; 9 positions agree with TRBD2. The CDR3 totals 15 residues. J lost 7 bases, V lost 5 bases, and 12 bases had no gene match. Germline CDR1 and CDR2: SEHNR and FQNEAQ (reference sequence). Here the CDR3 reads CASSELAGAVYEQYF. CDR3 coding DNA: TGTGCCAGCAGCGAATTAGCGGGGGCGGTCTATGAGCAGTACTTC. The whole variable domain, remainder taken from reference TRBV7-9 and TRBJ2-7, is DTGVSQNPRHKITKRGQNVTFRCDPISEHNRLYWYRQTLGQGPEFLTYFQNEAQLEKSRLLSDRFSAERPKGSFSTLEIQRTEQGDSAMYLCASSELAGAVYEQYFGPGTRLTVT.

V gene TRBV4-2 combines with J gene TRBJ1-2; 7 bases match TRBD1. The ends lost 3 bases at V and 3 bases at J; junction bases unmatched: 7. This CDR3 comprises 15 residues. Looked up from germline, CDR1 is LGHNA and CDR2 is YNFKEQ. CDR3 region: CASSHQRTGYYGYTF. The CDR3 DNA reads TGTGCCAGCAGCCACCAAAGGACAGGCTACTATGGCTACACCTTC.

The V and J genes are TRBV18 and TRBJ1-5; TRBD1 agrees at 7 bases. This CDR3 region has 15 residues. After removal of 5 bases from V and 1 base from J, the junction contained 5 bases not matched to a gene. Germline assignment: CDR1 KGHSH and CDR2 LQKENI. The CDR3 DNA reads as TGTGCCAGCTCAGCGACAGGGATGAGCAATCAGCCCCAGCATTTT. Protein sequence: CASSATGMSNQPQHF.

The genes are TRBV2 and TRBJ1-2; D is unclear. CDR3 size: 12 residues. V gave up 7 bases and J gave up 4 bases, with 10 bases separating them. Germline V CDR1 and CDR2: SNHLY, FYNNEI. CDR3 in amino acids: CASTLGGYGYTF. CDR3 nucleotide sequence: TGTGCCAGCACTTTAGGAGGCTATGGCTACACCTTC. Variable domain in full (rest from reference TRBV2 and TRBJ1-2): EPEVTQTPSHQVTQMGQEVILRCVPISNHLYFYWYRQILGQKVEFLVSFYNNEISEKSEIFDDQFSVERPDGSNFTLKIRSTKLEDSAMYFCASTLGGYGYTFGSGTRLTVV.

The CDR3 nucleotides read TGTGCCATCAGTGGAGGGACTAGCGGGGGGTATAAACGAGAGGAGACCCAGTACTTC. This codes for CAISGGTSGGYKREETQYF. The chain is built from TRBV10-3 and TRBJ2-5, with 15 bases aligning to TRBD2. The CDR3 is made up of 19 amino acids. J gave up 5 bases and V 4 bases, and 14 bases lay outside the gene matches. Germline-derived CDR1 and CDR2 are ENHRY and SYGVKD.

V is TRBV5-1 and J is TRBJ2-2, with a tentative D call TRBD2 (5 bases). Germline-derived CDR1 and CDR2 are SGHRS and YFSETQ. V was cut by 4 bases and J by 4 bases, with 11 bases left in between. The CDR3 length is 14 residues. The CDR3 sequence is CASSIGELTGELFF. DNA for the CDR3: TGCGCCAGCAGCATTGGGGAGCTCACCGGGGAGCTGTTTTTT. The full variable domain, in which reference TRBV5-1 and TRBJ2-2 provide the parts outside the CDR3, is KAGVTQTPRYLIKTRGQQVTLSCSPISGHRSVSWYQQTPGQGLQFLFEYFSETQRNKGNFPGRFSGRQFSNSRSEMNVSTLELGDSALYLCASSIGELTGELFFGEGSRLTVL.

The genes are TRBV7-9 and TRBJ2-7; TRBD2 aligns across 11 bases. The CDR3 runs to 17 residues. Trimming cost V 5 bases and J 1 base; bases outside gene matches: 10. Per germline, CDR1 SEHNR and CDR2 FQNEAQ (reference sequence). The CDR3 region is CASSPASSGGQSYEQYF. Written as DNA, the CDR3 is TGTGCCAGCAGCCCCGCCTCTAGCGGGGGGCAGTCCTACGAGCAGTACTTC.

In nucleotides, the CDR3 is TGTGCCAGCAGCTCCCCAGTTAGGGGGACTAATGAAAAACTGTTTTTT. Translated: CASSSPVRGTNEKLFF. The rearrangement uses TRBV7-9 and TRBJ1-4, with D possibly being TRBD1 (6 bases). The CDR3 totals 16 residues. With 4 bases removed from V and 2 bases from J, the gap between germline ends came to 14 bases. Germline CDR1 reads SEHNR; CDR2 reads FQNEAQ (reference sequence).

CDR3 sequence (DNA): TGTGCCAGCTCACCCCCCGGACAGGTGGGGACTAATGAAAAACTGTTTTTT. Encoded protein: CASSPPGQVGTNEKLFF. The V call is TRBV18, the J call TRBJ1-4, with 7 bases matching TRBD1. Germline assignment: CDR1 KGHSH and CDR2 LQKENI. The CDR3 is 17 amino acids. The V gene end was trimmed by 3 bases and the J gene end by 2 bases; junction bases not matched to a gene: 9.

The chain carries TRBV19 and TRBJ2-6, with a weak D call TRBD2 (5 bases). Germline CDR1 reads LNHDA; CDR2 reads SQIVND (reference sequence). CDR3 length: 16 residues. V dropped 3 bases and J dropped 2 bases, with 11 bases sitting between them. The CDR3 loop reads CASSMRVNAGANVLTF. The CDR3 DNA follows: TGTGCCAGTAGTATGAGGGTTAACGCTGGGGCCAACGTCCTGACTTTC. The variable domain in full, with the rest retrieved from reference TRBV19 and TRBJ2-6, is DGGITQSPKYLFRKEGQNVTLSCEQNLNHDAMYWYRQDPGQGLRLIYYSQIVNDFQKGDIAEGYSVSREKKESFPLTVTSAQKNPTAFYLCASSMRVNAGANVLTFGAGSRLTVL.

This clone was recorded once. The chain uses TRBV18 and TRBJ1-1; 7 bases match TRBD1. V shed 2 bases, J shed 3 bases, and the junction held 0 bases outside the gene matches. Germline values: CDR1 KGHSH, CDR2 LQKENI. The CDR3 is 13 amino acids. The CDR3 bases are TGTGCCAGCTCACCAGGACAGGACACTGAAGCTTTCTTT. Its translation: CASSPGQDTEAFF.

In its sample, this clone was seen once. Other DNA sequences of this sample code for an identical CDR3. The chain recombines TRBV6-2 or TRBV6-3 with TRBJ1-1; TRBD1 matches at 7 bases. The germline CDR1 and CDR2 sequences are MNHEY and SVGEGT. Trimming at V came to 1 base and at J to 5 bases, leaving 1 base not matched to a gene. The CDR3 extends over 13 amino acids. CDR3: CASSYFRGTEAFF. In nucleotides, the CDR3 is TGTGCCAGCAGTTACTTCAGGGGGACTGAAGCTTTCTTT.

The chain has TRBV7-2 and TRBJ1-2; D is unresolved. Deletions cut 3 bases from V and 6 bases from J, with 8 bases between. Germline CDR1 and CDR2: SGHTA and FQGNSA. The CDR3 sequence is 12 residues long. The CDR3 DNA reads TGTGCCAGCAGCTTCTACGGGGATGGCTACACCTTC. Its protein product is CASSFYGDGYTF.